Shown below are 14 T cell receptor beta chains from a single sample sequenced in a study of blood T cells in healthy people across ages. A J-beta primer mix and a sample-barcoded 5' primer were used in a second PCR of roughly 6 to 12 cycles. TCRdb passed the 5' RACE reads through MiXCR, listing each CDR3 protein once. The sample carries about 1.1 million distinct CDR3 sequences, under 40% recorded once. The specimen was blood. Receptor source: a man between 18 and 29 years old in good health.

Comment on this clonotype: One end of the junction fails to match germline, which may point to a read error. This chain uses TRBV5-1 with TRBJ2-3, with a possible D match to TRBD2 (6 bases). CDR3 size: 12 residues. Germline-derived CDR1 and CDR2 are SGHRS and YFSETQ. CDR3 residues: CASSLMGGTQYF. The DNA for the CDR3 is TGCGCAAGCAGCTTGATGGGAGGTACGCAGTATTTT.

The chain combines TRBV5-1 with TRBJ1-5, with D possibly being TRBD1 (5 bases). The germline V gene has CDR1 SGHRS and CDR2 YFSETQ. Trimming cost V 4 bases and J 8 bases, with 22 bases left between them. The CDR3 is 16 amino acids. CDR3 loop: CASSASGAAPIKPQHF. CDR3 DNA sequence: TGCGCCAGCAGCGCCTCCGGGGCGGCCCCTATAAAGCCCCAGCATTTT.

This clonotype was seen a handful of times. The chain has TRBV20-1 and TRBJ1-1; 8 bases line up with TRBD1. This CDR3 region has 16 residues. Germline V gives CDR1 DFQATT, CDR2 SNEGSKA (reference sequence). The ends lost 6 bases at V and 2 bases at J; junction bases unmatched: 14. The CDR3 region has the DNA TGCAGTGCCAAACCAGGACAGGGCGATCCCAACACTGAAGCTTTCTTT. Translating gives CSAKPGQGDPNTEAFF.

This clonotype was counted between two and nine times. This sequence joins TRBV9 and TRBJ2-1; the D gene is possibly TRBD1 (6 bases). Per germline, CDR1 SGDLS and CDR2 YYNGEE. This CDR3 region has 15 residues. The V end was cut by 1 base, the J end by 4 bases, with 12 bases between. CDR3 in DNA: TGTGCCAGCAGCGTAACAGGGTCTCTATACAATGAGCAGTTCTTC. It codes for CASSVTGSLYNEQFF.

The chain carries TRBV20-1 and TRBJ2-3, with D possibly matching TRBD2 (5 bases). V was shortened by 1 base and J by 0 bases, with 8 bases between the two germline ends. The CDR3 runs to 14 residues. Germline loops: CDR1 DFQATT, CDR2 SNEGSKA (reference sequence). The CDR3 DNA follows: TGCAGTGCTAGAGGAGGGTCTAGCACAGATACGCAGTATTTT. Translated, it gives CSARGGSSTDTQYF.

CDR3 bases: TGTGCCAGCAGCTTAGAGAGGGGGCTGGAAGCTTTCTTT. Translating it yields CASSLERGLEAFF. This chain uses TRBV7-6 with TRBJ1-1; 7 positions match TRBD1. This CDR3 is built from 13 residues. Trimming removed 1 base from V and 8 bases from J; junction bases left unmatched: 4. Germline V gene sequence: CDR1 SGHVS, CDR2 FNYEAQ.

This clonotype was recorded at least ten times. The genes are TRBV12-3 or TRBV12-4 and TRBJ1-2; D not certain. Trimming left V 1 base short and J 8 bases short, with 5 bases between. The CDR3 is made up of 11 amino acids. This chain's CDR3 is CASSLGEGYTF. In nucleotides, the CDR3 is TGTGCCAGCAGTTTAGGGGAAGGCTACACCTTC.

In the case of this clonotype: A read error may produce the germline difference seen at one junction end. The J gene is TRBJ2-1, the V gene TRBV20-1; D not resolved. Germline-derived CDR1 and CDR2 are DFQATT and SNEGSKA (reference sequence). The CDR3 covers 12 residues. The CDR3 spells CSARDRINDQFF. As DNA, the CDR3 is TGCAGTGCTAGAGATCGCATCAATGATCAGTTCTTC.

The chain employs TRBV3-1 and TRBJ2-7, with TRBD1 matching over 7 bases. The CDR3 loop spans 15 amino acids. Germline trimming cut 0 bases from V and 5 bases from J; bases unmatched to any gene: 7. Germline V lookup: CDR1 LGHDT, CDR2 YNNKEL (reference sequence). Here the CDR3 reads CASSQERGQSHEQYF. CDR3 in DNA: TGTGCCAGCAGCCAAGAGAGGGGGCAATCCCACGAGCAGTACTTC.

This clonotype appeared a few times. J is TRBJ1-2 and V is TRBV9, with 8 bases matching TRBD1. Trimming took 0 bases from V and 6 from J; bases not matched to a gene: 4. The CDR3 extends over 14 amino acids. Germline V gene data show CDR1 as SGDLS and CDR2 as YYNGEE. The CDR3 spells CASSVDQGADGYTF. DNA of the CDR3: TGTGCCAGCAGCGTAGATCAGGGGGCGGATGGCTACACCTTC.

The chain has TRBV6-6 and TRBJ2-4, with TRBD2 as a possible D gene (5 bases). Trimming cost V 8 bases and J 2 bases, with 7 bases left between them. There are 12 residues in the CDR3. CDR1 is MNHNY and CDR2 is SVGAGI in the germline V gene (reference sequence). The CDR3 reads CASAGSKNIQYF. The CDR3 DNA reads TGTGCCAGCGCGGGTTCCAAAAACATTCAGTACTTC.

The CDR3 here is CSARDPTNNEQFF. The CDR3 nucleotides are TGCAGTGCTAGAGACCCAACGAACAATGAGCAGTTCTTC. The rearrangement uses TRBV20-1 and TRBJ2-1; D unclear. V gave up 0 bases and J gave up 5 bases, with 8 bases separating them. Germline V gene sequence: CDR1 DFQATT, CDR2 SNEGSKA (reference sequence). This CDR3 contains 13 residues.

The gene calls are TRBV5-1 and TRBJ1-1; no reliable D call. The CDR3 extends over 13 amino acids. Trimming pared 0 bases from V and 11 bases from J, leaving 14 bases between. Germline assignment: CDR1 SGHRS and CDR2 YFSETQ. The CDR3 loop reads CASSLDQIEMAFF. CDR3 DNA sequence: TGCGCCAGCAGCTTGGACCAGATAGAGATGGCTTTCTTT.

This clonotype was seen a handful of times. The gene calls are TRBV29-1 and TRBJ1-1; D is perhaps TRBD1 (5 bases). Looked up from germline, CDR1 is SQVTM and CDR2 is ANQGSEA. The CDR3 has 13 residues. The ends were cut back, 5 bases at V and 4 bases at J, with 14 bases in the middle. The CDR3 loop reads CSVKGVLGTEAFF. CDR3 coding DNA: TGCAGCGTTAAAGGGGTCCTGGGCACTGAAGCTTTCTTT.